In this sample, the clone carrying this T cell receptor (beta chain) turned up a few times. What it binds is unknown. The length of the CDR3 is 15 residues. Germline V gives CDR1 SGHKS, CDR2 YYEKEE (reference sequence). V was shortened by 2 bases and J by 0 bases, with 11 bases between the two germline ends. This sample stems from a study of T-cell memory formation after mild COVID-19. Study overall: TCR clusters were mostly donor specific. Study results and caveats: Balance between CD4 and CD8 was seen in clones contracting day 15 to 85, and a CD4+ lean was seen in later expanders. Memory cells collected pre-infection included some clones that later responded, suggesting cross-reactive memory joined.

TCRdb re-called the 5' RACE reads with MiXCR, one entry per CDR3 protein. The sample contains roughly 550,000 distinct CDR3 sequences, roughly 22% of which appear only once. This chain uses TRBV5-5 with TRBJ1-1, with D possibly TRBD1 on 6 matching bases. This sequence was found in an adult woman who had mild COVID-19 (a few samples of this study predate the infection). Cell type and time point are not known. Material for sequencing was PBMCs or a T cell subset sorted from them (not recorded which). The CDR3 sequence: CASSFQGNMNTEAFF. CDR3 nucleotides: TGTGCCAGCAGCTTTCAGGGGAACATGAACACTGAAGCTTTCTTT. The variable domain in full, completed from reference TRBV5-5 and TRBJ1-1, reads DAGVTQSPTHLIKTRGQQVTLRCSPISGHKSVSWYQQVLGQGPQFIFQYYEKEERGRGNFPDRFSARQFPNYSSELNVNALLLGDSALYLCASSFQGNMNTEAFFGQGTRLTVV.